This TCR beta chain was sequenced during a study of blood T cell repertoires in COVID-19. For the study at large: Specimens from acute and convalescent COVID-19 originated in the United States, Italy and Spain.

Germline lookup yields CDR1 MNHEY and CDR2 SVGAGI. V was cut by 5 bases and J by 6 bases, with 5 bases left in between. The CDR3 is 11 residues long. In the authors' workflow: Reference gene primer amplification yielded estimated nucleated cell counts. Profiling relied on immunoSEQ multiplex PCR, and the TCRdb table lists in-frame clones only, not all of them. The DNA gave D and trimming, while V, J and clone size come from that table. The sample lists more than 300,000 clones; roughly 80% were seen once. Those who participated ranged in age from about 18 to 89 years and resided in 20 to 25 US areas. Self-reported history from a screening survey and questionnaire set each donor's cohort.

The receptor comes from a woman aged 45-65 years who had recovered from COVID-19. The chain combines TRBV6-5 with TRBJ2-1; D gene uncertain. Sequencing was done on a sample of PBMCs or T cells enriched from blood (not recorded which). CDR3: CASSLSNEQFF. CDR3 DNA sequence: TGTGCCAGCAGTCTGAGCAATGAGCAGTTCTTC.